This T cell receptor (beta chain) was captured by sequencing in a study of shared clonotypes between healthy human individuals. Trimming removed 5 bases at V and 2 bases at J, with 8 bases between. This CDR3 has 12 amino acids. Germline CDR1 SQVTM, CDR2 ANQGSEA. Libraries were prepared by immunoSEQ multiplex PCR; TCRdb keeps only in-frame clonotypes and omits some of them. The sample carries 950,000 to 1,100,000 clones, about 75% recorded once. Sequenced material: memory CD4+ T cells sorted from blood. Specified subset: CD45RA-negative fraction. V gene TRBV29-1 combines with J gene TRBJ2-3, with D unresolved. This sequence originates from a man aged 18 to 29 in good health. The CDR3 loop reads CSVRYTTDTQYF. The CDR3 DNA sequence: TGCAGCGTTCGATATACCACAGATACGCAGTATTTT.